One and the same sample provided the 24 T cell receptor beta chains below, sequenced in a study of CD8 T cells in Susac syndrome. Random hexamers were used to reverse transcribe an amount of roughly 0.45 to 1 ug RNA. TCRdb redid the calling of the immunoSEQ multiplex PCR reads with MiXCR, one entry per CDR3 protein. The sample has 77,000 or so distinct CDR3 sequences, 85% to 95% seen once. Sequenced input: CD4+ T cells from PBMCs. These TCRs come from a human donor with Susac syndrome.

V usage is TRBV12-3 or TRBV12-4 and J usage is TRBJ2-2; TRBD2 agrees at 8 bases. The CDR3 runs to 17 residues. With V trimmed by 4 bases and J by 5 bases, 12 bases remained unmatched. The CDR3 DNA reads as TGTGCCAGCAGTTATCCTACGGGAGGGTTTTTAACCGGGGAGCTGTTTTTT. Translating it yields CASSYPTGGFLTGELFF.

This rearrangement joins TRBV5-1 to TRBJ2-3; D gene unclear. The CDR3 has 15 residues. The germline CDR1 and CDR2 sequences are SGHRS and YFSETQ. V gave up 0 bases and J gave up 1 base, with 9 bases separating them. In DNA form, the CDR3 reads TGCGCCAGCAGCTTGGTTCAGACGGGCACAGATACGCAGTATTTT. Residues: CASSLVQTGTDTQYF. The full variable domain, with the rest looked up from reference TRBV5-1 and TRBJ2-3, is KAGVTQTPRYLIKTRGQQVTLSCSPISGHRSVSWYQQTPGQGLQFLFEYFSETQRNKGNFPGRFSGRQFSNSRSEMNVSTLELGDSALYLCASSLVQTGTDTQYFGPGTRLTVL.

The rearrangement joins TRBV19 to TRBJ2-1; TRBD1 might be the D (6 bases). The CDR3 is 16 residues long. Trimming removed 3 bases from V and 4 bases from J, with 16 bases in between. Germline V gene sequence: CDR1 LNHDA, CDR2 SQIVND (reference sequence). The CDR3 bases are TGTGCCAGTAGTATTATGAGGGGGAGTCGATACAATGAGCAGTTCTTC. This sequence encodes CASSIMRGSRYNEQFF.

The CDR3 DNA sequence: TGTGCCAGCAGTTACGATACCGGGAGTGGCTATGGCTACACCTTC. As protein: CASSYDTGSGYGYTF. The chain is built from TRBV6-5 and TRBJ1-2; no reliable D call. Looked up from germline, CDR1 is MNHEY and CDR2 is SVGAGI. The CDR3 runs 15 residues. V shed 2 bases and J shed 4 bases, with 14 bases lying between them.

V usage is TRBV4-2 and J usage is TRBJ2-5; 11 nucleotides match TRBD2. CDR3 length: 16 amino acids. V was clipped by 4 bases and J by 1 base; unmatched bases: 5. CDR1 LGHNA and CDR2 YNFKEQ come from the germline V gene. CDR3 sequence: CASSPSGLAVQETQYF. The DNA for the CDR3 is TGTGCCAGCAGCCCCTCGGGACTAGCGGTCCAAGAGACCCAGTACTTC.

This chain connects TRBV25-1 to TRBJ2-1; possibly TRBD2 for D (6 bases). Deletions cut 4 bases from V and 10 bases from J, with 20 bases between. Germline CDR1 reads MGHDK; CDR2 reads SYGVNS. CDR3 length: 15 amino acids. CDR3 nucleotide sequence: TGTGCCAGCAGTGTTTCGGTTAGCTCCCGGGGGGAGCAGTTCTTC. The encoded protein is CASSVSVSSRGEQFF.

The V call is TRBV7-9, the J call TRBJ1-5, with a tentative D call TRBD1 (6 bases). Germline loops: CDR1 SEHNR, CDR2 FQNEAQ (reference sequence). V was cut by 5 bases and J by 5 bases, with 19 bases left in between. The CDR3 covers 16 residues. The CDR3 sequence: CASSPTTGSTDQPQHF. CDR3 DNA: TGTGCCAGCAGCCCGACGACAGGCAGCACAGATCAGCCCCAGCATTTT.

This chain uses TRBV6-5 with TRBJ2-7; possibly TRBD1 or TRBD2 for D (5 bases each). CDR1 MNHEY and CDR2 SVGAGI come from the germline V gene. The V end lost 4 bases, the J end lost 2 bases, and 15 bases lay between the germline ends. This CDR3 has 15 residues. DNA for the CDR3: TGTGCCAGCAGTTCCCCTCGGGACGCCGCCTACGAGCAGTACTTC. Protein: CASSSPRDAAYEQYF.

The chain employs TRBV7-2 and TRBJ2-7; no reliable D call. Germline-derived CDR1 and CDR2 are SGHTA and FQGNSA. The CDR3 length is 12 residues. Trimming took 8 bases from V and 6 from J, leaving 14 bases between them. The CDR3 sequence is CASSRTLGEQYF. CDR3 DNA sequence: TGTGCCAGCTCTCGGACGCTTGGCGAGCAGTACTTC. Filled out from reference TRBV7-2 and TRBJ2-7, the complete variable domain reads GAGVSQSPSNKVTEKGKDVELRCDPISGHTALYWYRQSLGQGLEFLIYFQGNSAPDKSGLPSDRFSAERTGGSVSTLTIQRTQQEDSAVYLCASSRTLGEQYFGPGTRLTVT.

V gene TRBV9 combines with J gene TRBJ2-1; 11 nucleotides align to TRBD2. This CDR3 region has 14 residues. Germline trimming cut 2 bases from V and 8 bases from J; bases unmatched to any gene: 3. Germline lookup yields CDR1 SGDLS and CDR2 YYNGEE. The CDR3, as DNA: TGTGCCAGCAGCGTCGGGACTAGCGGTCATGAGCAGTTCTTC. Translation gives CASSVGTSGHEQFF.

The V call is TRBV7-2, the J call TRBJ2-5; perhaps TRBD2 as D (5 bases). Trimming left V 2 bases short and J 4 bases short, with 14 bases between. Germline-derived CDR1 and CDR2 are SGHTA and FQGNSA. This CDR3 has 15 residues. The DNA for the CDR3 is TGTGCCAGCAGCTTAACGCTTCTAGCACGAGAGACCCAGTACTTC. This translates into CASSLTLLARETQYF.

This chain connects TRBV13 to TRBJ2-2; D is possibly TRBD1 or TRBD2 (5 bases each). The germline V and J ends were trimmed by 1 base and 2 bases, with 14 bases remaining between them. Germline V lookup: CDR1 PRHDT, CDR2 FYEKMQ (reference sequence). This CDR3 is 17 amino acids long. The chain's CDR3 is CASSLAFGTDNTGELFF. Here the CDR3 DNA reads TGTGCCAGCAGCTTAGCATTCGGGACGGACAACACCGGGGAGCTGTTTTTT.

The CDR3 loop is CASSFGEAQPQHF. The CDR3 DNA follows: TGTGCCAGCAGTTTCGGTGAGGCTCAGCCCCAGCATTTT. This chain uses TRBV12-3 or TRBV12-4 with TRBJ1-5, with D unresolved. The V and J ends lost 3 bases and 6 bases respectively, with 9 bases between them. The CDR3 is made up of 13 amino acids.

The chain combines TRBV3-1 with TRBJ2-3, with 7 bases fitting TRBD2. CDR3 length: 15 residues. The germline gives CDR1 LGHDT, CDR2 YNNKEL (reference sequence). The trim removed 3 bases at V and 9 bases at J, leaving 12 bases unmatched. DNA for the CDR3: TGTGCCAGCAGCCAGTCTAGGAGGGCGGGAGAGACGCAGTATTTT. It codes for CASSQSRRAGETQYF.

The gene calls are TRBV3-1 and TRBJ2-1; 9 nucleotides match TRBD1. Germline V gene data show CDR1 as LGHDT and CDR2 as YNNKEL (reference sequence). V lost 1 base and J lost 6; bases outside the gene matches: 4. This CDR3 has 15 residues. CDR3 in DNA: TGTGCCAGCAGCCAAGGATGGGACAGGGTCAATGAGCAGTTCTTC. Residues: CASSQGWDRVNEQFF.

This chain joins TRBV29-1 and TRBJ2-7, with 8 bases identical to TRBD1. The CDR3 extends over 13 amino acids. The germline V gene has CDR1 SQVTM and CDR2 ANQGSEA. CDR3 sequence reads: CRDSSGGGNEQYF. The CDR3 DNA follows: TGCAGGGACTCCTCAGGGGGCGGAAACGAGCAGTACTTC.

As DNA, the CDR3 is TGCAGTGGTTCACCCTCCTACAATGAGCAGTTCTTC. Translating it yields CSGSPSYNEQFF. The chain has TRBV20-1 and TRBJ2-1; D remains unclear. The CDR3 is 12 amino acids. The V end lost 7 bases, the J end lost 0 bases, and 7 bases lay between the germline ends. Germline V gene lookup returns CDR1 DFQATT and CDR2 SNEGSKA (reference sequence).

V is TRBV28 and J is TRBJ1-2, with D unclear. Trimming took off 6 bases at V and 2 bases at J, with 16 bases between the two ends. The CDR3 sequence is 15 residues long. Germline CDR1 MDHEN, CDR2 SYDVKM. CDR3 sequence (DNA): TGTGCCAGCAGCCCATCTTACAAATCGAACTATGGCTACACCTTC. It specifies CASSPSYKSNYGYTF.

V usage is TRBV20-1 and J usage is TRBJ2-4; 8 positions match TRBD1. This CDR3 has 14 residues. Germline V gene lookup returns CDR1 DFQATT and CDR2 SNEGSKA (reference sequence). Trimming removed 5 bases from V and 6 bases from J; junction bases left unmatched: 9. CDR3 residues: CSAPPGQETNIQYF. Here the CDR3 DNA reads TGCAGTGCTCCGCCGGGACAGGAAACAAACATTCAGTACTTC.

CDR3 DNA sequence: TGCAGTGCTAGTTCAGGGGACACCGGGGAGCTGTTTTTT. This translates into CSASSGDTGELFF. The V call is TRBV20-1, the J call TRBJ2-2; D might be TRBD1 (6 bases). This CDR3 is 13 amino acids long. Germline V gene lookup returns CDR1 DFQATT and CDR2 SNEGSKA (reference sequence). V lost 3 bases and J lost 3, with 8 bases in between.

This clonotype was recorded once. CDR3 nucleotides: TGTGCCAGCAGGGACACGTCCTCCTACGAGCAGTACTTC. It translates to CASRDTSSYEQYF. This chain joins TRBV28 and TRBJ2-7; a weak D match, TRBD1 (5 bases). Trimming took off 6 bases at V and 0 bases at J, with 9 bases between the two ends. Germline V gene sequence: CDR1 MDHEN, CDR2 SYDVKM. The CDR3 consists of 13 residues.

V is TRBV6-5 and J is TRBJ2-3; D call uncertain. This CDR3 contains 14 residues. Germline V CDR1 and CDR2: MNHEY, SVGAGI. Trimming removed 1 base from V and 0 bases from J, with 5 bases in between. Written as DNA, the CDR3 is TGTGCCAGCAGTTACTTAATAAGCACAGATACGCAGTATTTT. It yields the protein CASSYLISTDTQYF.

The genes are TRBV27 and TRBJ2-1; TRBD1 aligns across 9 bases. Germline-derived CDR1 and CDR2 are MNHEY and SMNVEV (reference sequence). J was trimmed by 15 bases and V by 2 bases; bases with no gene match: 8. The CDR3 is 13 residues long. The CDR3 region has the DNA TGTGCCAGCAGTTTAAACGGACAGGGGATACGGTTCTTC. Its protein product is CASSLNGQGIRFF.

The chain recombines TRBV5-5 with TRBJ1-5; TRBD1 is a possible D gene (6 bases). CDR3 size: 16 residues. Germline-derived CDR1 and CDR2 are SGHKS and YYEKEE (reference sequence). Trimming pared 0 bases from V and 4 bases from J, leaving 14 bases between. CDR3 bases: TGTGCCAGCAGCTTGGACGCCGGGACACAAAATCAGCCCCAGCATTTT. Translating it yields CASSLDAGTQNQPQHF.